This T cell receptor (beta chain) was sequenced in a study of blood T cell repertoires in COVID-19. Turning to the study itself: Whether acute or convalescent, the COVID-19 samples came from the United States, Italy and Spain. T cells, B-cell-depleted T cells, or PBMCs supplied cDNA or gDNA.

Germline CDR1 is SGHDN and CDR2 is FVKESK. CDR3 size: 15 residues. With 2 bases clipped from V and 2 bases from J, the junction kept 0 bases outside the gene matches. This clone was counted ten times or more. The method was immunoSEQ multiplex PCR; TCRdb's version includes in-frame clones alone and lacks a portion of them. The data contain over 90,000 clones, less than 85% of them singletons. The sequence came from a man between 65 and 85 years old with COVID-19, enrolled during active disease. The chain is built from TRBV14 and TRBJ2-1; 10 bases fit TRBD2. What was sequenced was peripheral blood. The CDR3 sequence: CASSQLAGAYNEQFF. The CDR3 DNA follows: TGTGCCAGCAGCCAACTAGCGGGGGCCTACAATGAGCAGTTCTTC.